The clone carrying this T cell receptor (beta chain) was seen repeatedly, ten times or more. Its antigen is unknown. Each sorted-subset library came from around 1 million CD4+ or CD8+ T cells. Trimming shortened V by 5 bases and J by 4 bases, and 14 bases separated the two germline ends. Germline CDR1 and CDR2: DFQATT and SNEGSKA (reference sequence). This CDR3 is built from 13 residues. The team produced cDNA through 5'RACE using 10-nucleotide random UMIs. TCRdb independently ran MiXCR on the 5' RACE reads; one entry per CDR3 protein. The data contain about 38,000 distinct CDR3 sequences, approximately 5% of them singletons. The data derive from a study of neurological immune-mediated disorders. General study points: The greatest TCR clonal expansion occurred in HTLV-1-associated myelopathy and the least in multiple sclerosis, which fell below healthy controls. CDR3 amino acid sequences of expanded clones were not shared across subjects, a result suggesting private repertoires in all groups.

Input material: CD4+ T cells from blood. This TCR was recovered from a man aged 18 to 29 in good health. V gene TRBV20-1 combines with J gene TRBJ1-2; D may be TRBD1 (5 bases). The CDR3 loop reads CSAAAGVIYGYTF. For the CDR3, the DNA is TGCAGTGCTGCCGCGGGGGTGATCTATGGCTACACCTTC.